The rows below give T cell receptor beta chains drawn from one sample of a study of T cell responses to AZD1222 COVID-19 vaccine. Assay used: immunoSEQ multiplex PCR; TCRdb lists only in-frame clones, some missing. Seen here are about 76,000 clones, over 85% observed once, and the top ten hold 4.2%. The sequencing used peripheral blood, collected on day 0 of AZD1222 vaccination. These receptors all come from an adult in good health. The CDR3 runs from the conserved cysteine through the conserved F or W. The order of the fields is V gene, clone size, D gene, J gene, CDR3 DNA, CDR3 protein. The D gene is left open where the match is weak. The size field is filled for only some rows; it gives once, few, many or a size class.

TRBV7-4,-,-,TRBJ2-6,TGTGCCAGCAGCTGGCAACACCTATCCGGGGCCAACGTCCTGACTTTC,CASSWQHLSGANVLTF
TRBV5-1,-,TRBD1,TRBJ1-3,TGCGCCAGCAGCGGGACAGGGGTTGCTGGAAACACCATATATTTT,CASSGTGVAGNTIYF
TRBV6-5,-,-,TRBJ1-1,TGTGCCAGCACCCCGGGGGCCAGGAACACTGAAGCTTTCTTT,CASTPGARNTEAFF
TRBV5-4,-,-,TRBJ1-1,TGTGCCAGCAGCTTGGGGCAGGGTAGCACTGAAGCTTTCTTT,CASSLGQGSTEAFF
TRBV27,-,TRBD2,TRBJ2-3,TGTGCCAGCAGGGGATCGACTAGCGGGAGCGCAGATACGCAGTATTTT,CASRGSTSGSADTQYF
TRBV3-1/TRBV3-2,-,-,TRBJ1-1,TGTGCCAGCAGCCAAGGACACGCTGGGACTGAAGCTTTCTTT,CASSQGHAGTEAFF
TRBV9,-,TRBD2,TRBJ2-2,TGTGCCAGCAGCGTAACTAGCGGGAGGTTTTACACCGGGGAGCTGTTTTTT,CASSVTSGRFYTGELFF
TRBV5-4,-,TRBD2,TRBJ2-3,TGTGCCAGCAGCTTGGGAGGACTAGCGGGGAGGGGAGATACGCAGTATTTT,CASSLGGLAGRGDTQYF
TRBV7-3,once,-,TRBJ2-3,TGTGCCAGCAGCCCGGACAAAACCACAGATACGCAGTATTTT,CASSPDKTTDTQYF
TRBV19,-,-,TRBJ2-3,TGTGCCAGTAGTACACAGGCTTTCCCAGATACGCAGTATTTT,CASSTQAFPDTQYF
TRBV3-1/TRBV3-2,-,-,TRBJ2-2,TGTGCCAGCAGGGACAACAGCGGGCCCGGGGAGCTGTTTTTT,CASRDNSGPGELFF
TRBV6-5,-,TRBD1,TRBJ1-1,TGTGCCAGCAGGGACAGGGCAAACGAAGCTTTCTTT,CASRDRANEAFF
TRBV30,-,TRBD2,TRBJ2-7,TGTGCCTGGAGTCGCGGGACTAGCGGGGGGGCTTCCAACGAGCAGTACTTC,CAWSRGTSGGASNEQYF
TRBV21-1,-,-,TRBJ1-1,TGTGCCAGCAGCGGACCGGGACTTACGAACACTGAAGCTTTCTTT,CASSGPGLTNTEAFF
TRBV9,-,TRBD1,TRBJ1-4,TGTGCCAGCAGCGCACAGGGGGGTAATGAAAAACTGTTTTTT,CASSAQGGNEKLFF
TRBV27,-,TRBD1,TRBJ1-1,TGTGCCAGCAGTTTCTCGTCGTCTGGGACAGGGGGCGAATTGTTTGAAGCTTTCTTT,CASSFSSSGTGGELFEAFF